The T cell receptor (beta chain) under discussion was sequenced for a study of shared clonotypes between healthy human individuals. General study results and limits: Non-shared clonotypes had lower generation probabilities than those shared by all four donors.

About this clone itself: Its antigen is not known.

The assay was immunoSEQ multiplex PCR, and TCRdb's table has in-frame clones only and misses some. Of some 2,000,000 clones listed, about 95% are singletons. Terminally differentiated effector memory CD45RA+ cells were left out of the naive CD8 fraction, which was CD45RO-negative and positively selected for CCR7. All participating donors were Caucasian adults from Nashville, Tennessee. The germline CDR1 and CDR2 sequences are LGHNA and YNFKEQ. The CDR3 runs to 17 residues. V dropped 4 bases and J dropped 4; count of bases not matched to a gene: 13. The source is a young man in good health. The chain links TRBV4-2 to TRBJ2-1, with TRBD2 matching over 7 bases. Sequencing input: naive CD8+ T cells sorted from blood. The CDR3 nucleotides are TGTGCCAGCAGCCCCCGGATTGGCGGGGGTTCGTACAATGAGCAGTTCTTC. Protein product: CASSPRIGGGSYNEQFF.